This T cell receptor beta chain came from a study of early T cells in non-severe SARS-CoV-2 infection. The CDR3 has 17 residues. CDR1 SGHTA and CDR2 FQGNSA come from the germline V gene. The V end was cut by 1 base, the J end by 5 bases, with 17 bases between. TCRdb redid the calling of the 5' RACE reads with MiXCR, one entry per CDR3 protein. The table lists tens of thousands of distinct CDR3 sequences, roughly 15% of them singletons. The chain employs TRBV7-2 and TRBJ2-2; D is unresolved. This clonotype was obtained from an adult who was a healthcare worker with PCR-confirmed SARS-CoV-2 infection or an uninfected control (not recorded which). The source material was whole blood. CDR3 region: CASSLVSGILGTGELFF. The CDR3 nucleotides are TGTGCCAGCAGCTTAGTTTCCGGAATCCTGGGTACCGGGGAGCTGTTTTTT.